Listed here are 15 T cell receptor beta chains from one sample, sequenced in a study of shared clonotypes between healthy human individuals. Only in-frame clones appear in the TCRdb table, and some are missing; sequencing was by immunoSEQ multiplex PCR. Among 2 million to 2.5 million clones listed, 85% to 95% were seen once. Sequencing input: naive CD4+ T cells from PBMCs. Subset of the sample: CD45RA+ positively selected. These receptors were obtained from a man aged 18 to 29 in good health. Some clones in this sample may be carry-over from other donors' samples.

This sequence joins TRBV9 and TRBJ1-2, with 7 nucleotides matching TRBD1. The CDR3 extends over 15 amino acids. The V gene end was trimmed by 2 bases and the J gene end by 2 bases; junction bases not matched to a gene: 6. CDR1 is SGDLS, CDR2 YYNGEE, per germline. CDR3 bases: TGTGCCAGCAGCGTCCGGGACAGACAGAACTATGGCTACACCTTC. Its translation: CASSVRDRQNYGYTF.

The J gene is TRBJ2-7, the V gene TRBV19; 12 nucleotides line up with TRBD1. This CDR3 contains 14 residues. The germline gives CDR1 LNHDA, CDR2 SQIVND (reference sequence). The junction had 7 bases not matched to a gene; V was cut back by 8 bases and J by 5 bases. This chain's CDR3 is CASAMGQGAHEQYF. The CDR3 coding sequence is TGTGCCAGTGCCATGGGACAGGGGGCCCACGAGCAGTACTTC. Using reference TRBV19 and TRBJ2-7 for the parts outside the CDR3, the full variable domain is DGGITQSPKYLFRKEGQNVTLSCEQNLNHDAMYWYRQDPGQGLRLIYYSQIVNDFQKGDIAEGYSVSREKKESFPLTVTSAQKNPTAFYLCASAMGQGAHEQYFGPGTRLTVT.

V and J are TRBV4-2 and TRBJ1-2; possibly TRBD1 for D (6 bases). The germline CDR1 and CDR2 sequences are LGHNA and YNFKEQ. Trimming removed 6 bases from V and 7 bases from J, with 15 bases in between. The CDR3 covers 13 residues. The CDR3 DNA sequence: TGTGCCAGCAGGCGCCCGGGGGCACCTGGCTACACCTTC. Translating it yields CASRRPGAPGYTF.

CDR3 region: CSGVITDTQYF. For the CDR3, the DNA is TGCAGTGGGGTGATAACAGATACGCAGTATTTT. The rearrangement uses TRBV20-1 and TRBJ2-3; D not resolved. The V and J ends lost 7 bases and 3 bases respectively, with 8 bases between them. The CDR3 is made up of 11 amino acids. Germline assignment: CDR1 DFQATT and CDR2 SNEGSKA (reference sequence).

The rearrangement uses TRBV7-9 and TRBJ2-7; D may correspond to TRBD1 or TRBD2 (5 bases each). The CDR3 runs to 13 residues. Germline lookup yields CDR1 SEHNR and CDR2 FQNEAQ (reference sequence). Trimming removed 6 bases from V and 2 bases from J, with 11 bases in between. CDR3 nucleotide sequence: TGTGCCAGCAGGACTATGGGGCCCTACGAGCAGTACTTC. This gives the protein CASRTMGPYEQYF.

With regard to this clone: Other nucleotide sequences from this sample produce the same CDR3. The V call is TRBV18, the J call TRBJ1-1; D may be TRBD1 (5 bases). The CDR3 has 15 residues. Trimming pared 1 base from V and 2 bases from J, leaving 11 bases between. Germline CDR1 and CDR2: KGHSH and LQKENI. Here the CDR3 DNA reads TGTGCCAGCTCACCACGGTCAAGGGGTAACACTGAAGCTTTCTTT. Translated: CASSPRSRGNTEAFF. Looking up the rest from reference TRBV18 and TRBJ1-1 gives the full variable domain: NAGVMQNPRHLVRRRGQEARLRCSPMKGHSHVYWYRQLPEEGLKFMVYLQKENIIDESGMPKERFSAEFPKEGPSILRIQQVVRGDSAAYFCASSPRSRGNTEAFFGQGTRLTVV.

This sequence joins TRBV4-3 and TRBJ1-1; D remains ambiguous. Looked up from germline, CDR1 is LGHNA and CDR2 is YSLEER. V was cut by 8 bases and J by 1 base, with 14 bases left in between. The CDR3 covers 14 residues. The DNA of the CDR3 is TGCGCCAGCGTCGATAGAGATAAGAACACTGAAGCTTTCTTT. It is translated as CASVDRDKNTEAFF.

CDR3 DNA: TGTGCCAGCAGTGAAGGACAGCCCCGCTACGAGCAGTACTTC. Encoded protein: CASSEGQPRYEQYF. The chain couples TRBV2 to TRBJ2-7, with D possibly being TRBD1 (5 bases). Trimming stripped 1 base from V and 3 bases from J, with 10 bases between. The CDR3 loop spans 14 amino acids. Germline V gives CDR1 SNHLY, CDR2 FYNNEI.

The CDR3 nucleotides are TGTGCCAGCAGCCCGGGCCCTAACACAGATACGCAGTATTTT. Translating it yields CASSPGPNTDTQYF. The J gene is TRBJ2-3, the V gene TRBV14; D gene uncertain. With 4 bases removed from V and 2 bases from J, the gap between germline ends came to 10 bases. The germline gives CDR1 SGHDN, CDR2 FVKESK. The CDR3 extends over 14 amino acids.

The chain's CDR3 is CASSIDRADEQYF. The CDR3 DNA reads TGTGCCAGCAGCATTGACAGGGCCGACGAGCAGTACTTC. V and J are TRBV6-1 and TRBJ2-7; 7 nucleotides match TRBD1. With 6 bases clipped from V and 5 bases from J, the junction kept 7 bases outside the gene matches. This CDR3 has 13 amino acids. Germline assignment: CDR1 MNHNS and CDR2 SASEGT.

The chain links TRBV6-5 to TRBJ1-6; 8 bases match TRBD1. The V gene's germline CDR1 is MNHEY and CDR2 SVGAGI. The V gene end was trimmed by 0 bases and the J gene end by 10 bases; junction bases not matched to a gene: 5. This CDR3 has 15 residues. Here the CDR3 reads CASSYSPGGASPLHF. In DNA, the CDR3 is TGTGCCAGCAGTTACTCTCCAGGGGGCGCCTCACCCCTCCACTTT.

The rearrangement uses TRBV7-6 and TRBJ2-3, with D unresolved. The V end was cut by 3 bases, the J end by 6 bases, with 7 bases between. This CDR3 spans 12 amino acids. From germline, CDR1 is SGHVS and CDR2 FNYEAQ. The CDR3, as DNA: TGTGCCAGCAGCTTTCAAATGGATACGCAGTATTTT. Residues: CASSFQMDTQYF.

The chain employs TRBV9 and TRBJ2-7, with a possible D match to TRBD2 (6 bases). V lost 0 bases and J 6 bases, leaving 13 bases between the germline ends. There are 14 residues in the CDR3. Germline assignment: CDR1 SGDLS and CDR2 YYNGEE. CDR3 DNA: TGTGCCAGCAGCGTAGTAGGGGACTCGGCCGAGCAGTACTTC. Translated, it gives CASSVVGDSAEQYF.

The chain is built from TRBV27 and TRBJ2-5; 11 bases are a match to TRBD1. Judging by the DNA end, TRBJ2-7 fits better; the J call may be wrong. Germline lookup yields CDR1 MNHEY and CDR2 SMNVEV (reference sequence). This CDR3 has 15 residues. CDR3 loop: CASSFPGQGANEQYF. DNA for the CDR3: TGTGCCAGCAGTTTCCCAGGACAGGGGGCAAACGAGCAGTACTTC.

The chain employs TRBV7-9 and TRBJ1-2; TRBD1 aligns across 8 bases. J gave up 4 bases and V 5 bases, and 9 bases lay outside the gene matches. Germline lookup yields CDR1 SEHNR and CDR2 FQNEAQ (reference sequence). The CDR3 loop spans 15 amino acids. CDR3 protein: CASSNTGTGSYGYTF. The CDR3 bases are TGTGCCAGCAGCAACACCGGGACAGGCTCCTATGGCTACACCTTC.